This TCR beta chain was profiled in a study of T cell responses to AZD1222 COVID-19 vaccine. Whole-study results and caveats: A reported finding is that nearly half of spike-specific TCRs target unmutated variant regions.

For this clone: The antigen is unknown.

Profiling relied on immunoSEQ multiplex PCR, and the TCRdb table lists in-frame clones only, not all of them. Of around 150,000 clones listed, just under 95% are singletons. This clonotype originated in an adult in good health. Sequenced here: peripheral blood, sampled on day 0 of AZD1222 vaccination.

CDR3: CASSLLQGAYNEQFF. The CDR3 DNA follows: TGCGCCAGCAGCCTCCTACAGGGGGCCTACAATGAGCAGTTCTTC. This chain links TRBV5-1 with TRBJ2-1; 8 positions agree with TRBD1. V lost 4 bases, J lost 2 bases, and 5 bases stayed unmatched. This CDR3 region has 15 residues. Germline assignment: CDR1 SGHRS and CDR2 YFSETQ.